The present TCR beta chain was sequenced within a study of identifying expanded T cells in peripheral blood. The study's findings and limits: Clone count variance between approximately 2-week samples rose with total template count. Technical replicates showed around 1.2 changed clones; roughly two weeks about 16; four weeks 19.

Profiled with immunoSEQ multiplex PCR; TCRdb holds only in-frame clones, not every one. The sample shows around 100,000 clones, about 89% of them seen only once. No infections or other immune events were documented during collection. Trimming pared 5 bases from V and 2 bases from J, leaving 14 bases between. The CDR3 spans 15 residues. Germline V lookup: CDR1 MNHEY, CDR2 SVGAGI. Concerning this clone: Its specificity is unknown.

The source of this sequence is a person between 18 and 75 years old in good health. Sequenced material: blood. V and J are TRBV6-5 and TRBJ2-3; D remains ambiguous. The CDR3, as DNA: TGTGCCAGCAGTAGCGAGATGGCCCTCACAGATACGCAGTATTTT. The encoded protein is CASSSEMALTDTQYF.